This T cell receptor (beta chain) was found in a study of T-cell memory formation after mild COVID-19. Whole-study results and caveats: CD4+ contracting clones lay mainly in CM and EM, CD8+ ones in EMRA. Pre-infection memory harbored some responding clones, suggesting cross-reactive memory joined.

MiXCR, run by TCRdb on the 5' RACE reads, gives a single entry per CDR3 protein. The sample has about 470,000 distinct CDR3 sequences, roughly 25% seen once. As to this clonotype: Its antigen is as yet unknown.

This CDR3 comprises 15 residues. Trimming cost V 5 bases and J 7 bases; bases outside gene matches: 11. CDR1 and CDR2 (germline): MNHEY, SVGEGT. The sample comprised PBMCs or a T cell subset sorted from them (not recorded which). This sequence joins TRBV6-2 or TRBV6-3 and TRBJ2-3, with TRBD2 identical over 8 bases. This TCR was sampled from an adult woman who had mild COVID-19 (a few samples of this study predate the infection). Cell type and time point are not known. CDR3 nucleotides: TGTGCCAGCAGTCGTACGGCGGGAGGATTGTATACGCAGTATTTT. Amino acid sequence: CASSRTAGGLYTQYF.